One sample yielded the 26 T cell receptor beta chains listed below, sequenced in a study of T cell changes during pregnancy in multiple sclerosis. Clones were read by immunoSEQ multiplex PCR, and TCRdb kept only the in-frame ones, dropping some. Among approximately 50,000 clones, approximately 90% were seen once, and the ten largest hold roughly 10%. The sample here was CD8+ T cells from peripheral blood mononuclear cells, taken after pregnancy. All receptors come from a female donor with multiple sclerosis, enrolled in a pregnancy study.

As regards this clone: The junction departs from germline at one end; a sequencing error may be responsible. The rearrangement joins TRBV7-7 to TRBJ2-1; D gene ambiguous. This CDR3 has 13 residues. Germline V gene sequence: CDR1 SSHAT, CDR2 FNYEAQ (reference sequence). The CDR3 DNA sequence: TGTGCTAGCAGCCGCGCGGTAAACAATGAGCAGTTCTTC. This sequence encodes CASSRAVNNEQFF.

This chain links TRBV7-8 with TRBJ1-5; D may be TRBD1 (5 bases). The CDR3 contains 15 residues. CDR1 and CDR2 (germline): SGHVS, FQNEAQ. V lost 5 bases, J lost 4 bases, and 15 bases lay in between. The DNA for the CDR3 is TGTGCCAGCAGCCATCGTGGACAAGCAAATCAGCCCCAGCATTTT. Translating gives CASSHRGQANQPQHF. The complete variable domain, with remaining parts taken from reference TRBV7-8 and TRBJ1-5, reads GAGVSQSPRYKVAKRGQDVALRCDPISGHVSLFWYQQALGQGPEFLTYFQNEAQLDKSGLPSDRFFAERPEGSVSTLKIQRTQQEDSAVYLCASSHRGQANQPQHFGDGTRLSIL.

The chain employs TRBV30 and TRBJ1-2, with no clear D. The germline V and J ends were trimmed by 0 bases and 4 bases, with 15 bases remaining between them. Germline V gene data show CDR1 as GTSNPN and CDR2 as SVGIG (reference sequence). There are 15 residues in the CDR3. The CDR3 sequence is CAWSVADIPIYGYTF. DNA of the CDR3: TGTGCCTGGAGTGTGGCCGACATACCCATCTATGGCTACACCTTC.

The rearrangement joins TRBV9 to TRBJ2-1, with a possible D match to TRBD1 (5 bases). CDR3 size: 16 residues. Germline values: CDR1 SGDLS, CDR2 YYNGEE. Trimming took off 4 bases at V and 0 bases at J, with 14 bases between the two ends. CDR3 loop: CASSPTGASSYNEQFF. The CDR3 DNA is TGTGCCAGCAGCCCGACTGGGGCTAGCTCCTACAATGAGCAGTTCTTC.

The V call is TRBV7-6, the J call TRBJ2-1; 8 positions match TRBD2. The CDR3 runs to 13 residues. With V trimmed by 0 bases and J by 12 bases, 4 bases remained unmatched. Germline CDR1 and CDR2: SGHVS and FNYEAQ. This CDR3 is CASSLALAGGQFF. The CDR3, as DNA: TGTGCCAGCAGCTTAGCGCTTGCGGGGGGGCAGTTCTTC.

This chain connects TRBV19 to TRBJ1-1; the D gene is possibly TRBD1 (6 bases). V was pared by 6 bases and J by 5 bases, with 16 bases between. The CDR3 has 14 amino acids. Germline V gene lookup returns CDR1 LNHDA and CDR2 SQIVND (reference sequence). CDR3 sequence (DNA): TGTGCCAGTAGCGCACAGGGATCGGGGACTGAAGCTTTCTTT. Translating it yields CASSAQGSGTEAFF.

The chain employs TRBV19 and TRBJ1-5; TRBD1 is a possible D gene (6 bases). V lost 6 bases to trimming and J lost 3 bases, with 18 bases between them. This CDR3 is 16 amino acids long. Germline V CDR1 and CDR2: LNHDA, SQIVND (reference sequence). The CDR3 DNA reads as TGTGCCAGTAGCAACGACAGGCTTGCACTCAATCAGCCCCAGCATTTT. Translated, it gives CASSNDRLALNQPQHF. The full variable domain, completed using reference TRBV19 and TRBJ1-5, is DGGITQSPKYLFRKEGQNVTLSCEQNLNHDAMYWYRQDPGQGLRLIYYSQIVNDFQKGDIAEGYSVSREKKESFPLTVTSAQKNPTAFYLCASSNDRLALNQPQHFGDGTRLSIL.

V and J are TRBV5-6 and TRBJ2-7; D may be TRBD1 (7 bases). V was trimmed by 5 bases and J by 2 bases, leaving 23 bases between them. The CDR3 has 17 residues. Germline-derived CDR1 and CDR2 are SGHDT and YYEEEE. The CDR3 DNA is TGTGCCAGCAGAAACGAAGGGACAGAGACTAGGACCTACGAGCAGTACTTC. Encoded protein: CASRNEGTETRTYEQYF.

CDR3 coding DNA: TGTGCCAGTAAAACACCGGGACTAGAATTTGATACGCAGTATTTT. Residues: CASKTPGLEFDTQYF. V usage is TRBV19 and J usage is TRBJ2-3; TRBD2 matches at 8 bases. This CDR3 is built from 15 residues. Trimming took 7 bases from V and 6 from J; bases not matched to a gene: 12. CDR1 is LNHDA, CDR2 SQIVND, per germline (reference sequence).

The rearrangement uses TRBV13 and TRBJ2-5; TRBD2 aligns across 12 bases. CDR1 is PRHDT and CDR2 is FYEKMQ in the germline V gene (reference sequence). Losses at the gene ends were 5 bases for V and 2 bases for J; bases not matched to a gene: 6. The CDR3 is made up of 16 amino acids. CDR3 residues: CASSARLAGEQETQYF. For the CDR3, the DNA is TGTGCCAGCAGCGCTCGACTAGCGGGGGAACAAGAGACCCAGTACTTC.

The chain employs TRBV14 and TRBJ2-3; TRBD2 agrees at 8 bases. Germline V CDR1 and CDR2: SGHDN, FVKESK. The CDR3 sequence is 15 residues long. V shed 0 bases, J shed 5 bases, and the junction held 4 bases outside the gene matches. The DNA of the CDR3 is TGTGCCAGCAGCCAAGAACGGGGGGGCTTAGATACGCAGTATTTT. Its translation is CASSQERGGLDTQYF. The whole variable domain, filled in from reference TRBV14 and TRBJ2-3, reads EAGVTQFPSHSVIEKGQTVTLRCDPISGHDNLYWYRRVMGKEIKFLLHFVKESKQDESGMPNNRFLAERTGGTYSTLKVQPAELEDSGVYFCASSQERGGLDTQYFGPGTRLTVL.

The chain uses TRBV5-6 and TRBJ2-7; TRBD2 matches at 9 bases. With 4 bases clipped from V and 1 base from J, the junction kept 6 bases outside the gene matches. The CDR3 sequence is 15 residues long. Germline V gene lookup returns CDR1 SGHDT and CDR2 YYEEEE. The CDR3 coding sequence is TGTGCCAGCAGCGGAGCGGGGGGCTTATCCTACGAGCAGTACTTC. This sequence encodes CASSGAGGLSYEQYF.

The V gene is TRBV29-1, the J gene TRBJ2-7; D is unclear. Trimming took off 4 bases at V and 0 bases at J, with 4 bases between the two ends. Germline V gene sequence: CDR1 SQVTM, CDR2 ANQGSEA. This CDR3 is built from 11 residues. CDR3 bases: TGCAGCGTTGGGCACTCCTACGAGCAGTACTTC. Residues: CSVGHSYEQYF.

This rearrangement joins TRBV6-1 to TRBJ2-1; 8 bases match TRBD2. Trimming removed 3 bases from V and 0 bases from J; junction bases left unmatched: 7. The germline V gene has CDR1 MNHNS and CDR2 SASEGT. The CDR3 sequence is 17 residues long. The CDR3 spells CASSDDGAGGSYNEQFF. CDR3 coding DNA: TGTGCCAGCAGTGACGACGGGGCGGGGGGCTCCTACAATGAGCAGTTCTTC.

This chain joins TRBV11-2 and TRBJ2-7; D unresolved. The V and J ends lost 0 bases and 6 bases respectively, with 12 bases between them. This CDR3 region has 14 residues. Looked up from germline, CDR1 is SGHAT and CDR2 is FQNNGV. The CDR3 DNA reads TGTGCCAGCAGCTTAGACCTGCCAGCGCCCGAGCAGTACTTC. Translating gives CASSLDLPAPEQYF. The variable domain in full, with the rest retrieved from reference TRBV11-2 and TRBJ2-7, is EAGVAQSPRYKIIEKRQSVAFWCNPISGHATLYWYQQILGQGPKLLIQFQNNGVVDDSQLPKDRFSAERLKGVDSTLKIQPAKLEDSAVYLCASSLDLPAPEQYFGPGTRLTVT.

Only one count was recorded for this clone. The chain recombines TRBV6-5 with TRBJ1-1; D is uncertain. The CDR3 loop spans 14 amino acids. V gave up 4 bases and J gave up 1 base, with 10 bases separating them. Germline V CDR1 and CDR2: MNHEY, SVGAGI. The CDR3 region has the DNA TGTGCCAGCAGTTCTATGTACGGGAACACTGAAGCTTTCTTT. Translating gives CASSSMYGNTEAFF.

J is TRBJ1-1 and V is TRBV7-6; 7 positions match TRBD1. Losses at the gene ends were 6 bases for V and 1 base for J; bases not matched to a gene: 5. This CDR3 has 14 residues. Germline V gives CDR1 SGHVS, CDR2 FNYEAQ. The CDR3 here is CASSPTGTNTEAFF. CDR3 bases: TGTGCCAGCAGTCCGACAGGGACGAACACTGAAGCTTTCTTT.

V is TRBV5-5 and J is TRBJ1-4; 8 nucleotides agree with TRBD1. The germline V gene encodes CDR1 SGHKS and CDR2 YYEKEE (reference sequence). V trimming: 4 bases; J trimming: 1 base; junction bases outside the gene matches: 9. The CDR3 loop spans 17 amino acids. The CDR3 sequence is CASSTLPQGETNEKLFF. The CDR3 bases are TGTGCCAGCAGCACCCTTCCACAGGGGGAAACTAATGAAAAACTGTTTTTT.

The CDR3 sequence is CASSLPGRETQYF. For the CDR3, the DNA is TGTGCCAGCAGCTTACCAGGGCGGGAGACCCAGTACTTC. The gene calls are TRBV13 and TRBJ2-5; weak D call: TRBD1 (5 bases). V was trimmed by 2 bases and J by 5 bases, leaving 9 bases between them. The CDR3 loop spans 13 amino acids. CDR1 is PRHDT and CDR2 is FYEKMQ in the germline V gene (reference sequence).

V usage is TRBV4-1 and J usage is TRBJ1-2; a weak D match, TRBD1 (6 bases). This CDR3 region has 14 residues. Germline CDR1 MGHRA, CDR2 YSYEKL. Trimming removed 4 bases at V and 4 bases at J, with 13 bases between. The CDR3 loop is CASSPPGGAYGYTF. CDR3 in DNA: TGCGCCAGCAGCCCCCCGGGGGGGGCCTATGGCTACACCTTC.

This sequence joins TRBV7-9 and TRBJ1-3; D might be TRBD1 (6 bases). Germline loops: CDR1 SEHNR, CDR2 FQNEAQ (reference sequence). The CDR3 has 15 residues. V was shortened by 6 bases and J by 3 bases, with 15 bases between the two germline ends. CDR3 sequence (DNA): TGTGCCAGCAGTTCACGGCAGGGGATTGGAAACACCATATATTTT. This gives the protein CASSSRQGIGNTIYF.

The chain employs TRBV6-5 and TRBJ1-2; D is unclear. There are 14 residues in the CDR3. Germline assignment: CDR1 MNHEY and CDR2 SVGAGI. V lost 6 bases and J 3 bases, leaving 14 bases between the germline ends. Written as DNA, the CDR3 is TGTGCCAGCAGCCCGCAGAGACTAGACTATGGCTACACCTTC. This gives the protein CASSPQRLDYGYTF.

The gene calls are TRBV5-1 and TRBJ1-1; 8 nucleotides align to TRBD1. This CDR3 is 15 amino acids long. V was clipped by 0 bases and J by 10 bases; unmatched bases: 11. CDR1 is SGHRS, CDR2 YFSETQ, per germline. DNA for the CDR3: TGCGCCAGCAGCTTGGCCGCAGCCGGCACAGGGGGAGCTTTCTTT. It is translated as CASSLAAAGTGGAFF.

This chain links TRBV6-1 with TRBJ2-5; maybe TRBD2 (6 bases). V was pared by 1 base and J by 3 bases, with 12 bases between. From germline, CDR1 is MNHNS and CDR2 SASEGT. CDR3 length: 15 residues. The DNA for the CDR3 is TGTGCCAGCAGTGAAGAAATAGGAGGGGAAGAGACCCAGTACTTC. Translated, it gives CASSEEIGGEETQYF.

There are a few counts of this clone. The chain joins TRBV19 to TRBJ1-2; no firm D call. The CDR3 is 11 residues long. Germline V CDR1 and CDR2: LNHDA, SQIVND (reference sequence). Trimming removed 5 bases from V and 4 bases from J, with 5 bases in between. CDR3 nucleotide sequence: TGTGCCAGTAGTCTAACCTATGGCTACACCTTC. It yields the protein CASSLTYGYTF.

The chain carries TRBV6-1 and TRBJ2-7, with D unresolved. CDR1 is MNHNS and CDR2 is SASEGT in the germline V gene. This CDR3 region has 12 residues. The ends were cut back, 5 bases at V and 6 bases at J, with 11 bases in the middle. DNA of the CDR3: TGTGCCAGCAGTTTGGCCCCCCGCGAGCAGTACTTC. This gives the protein CASSLAPREQYF.